This T cell receptor beta chain was documented in a study of response to subunit inactivated influenza vaccine (dated by TCRdb to about 2018). About the full investigation: The study used deep quantitative T cell receptor repertoire profiling to track responses to a trivalent subunit inactivated influenza vaccine.

Libraries were built with RT-PCR. Instrument on record: Illumina HiSeq 2500. TCRdb took the public reads, trimmed them with fastp at Q25, ran MiXCR for clone calling and kept in-frame beta chains. Each CDR3 protein gets just one entry, which takes the most common genes and DNA from the rows behind it. This sample lists over 800,000 distinct CDR3 sequences; around 21% were detected once. 10% to 13% of the sample goes to the ten largest clones. As encoded in the germline V gene, CDR1 is LGHNA while CDR2 is YNFKEQ. From its cysteine to its phenylalanine, the CDR3 spans 15 amino acids. Solely the CDR3 DNA is kept, with 45 bases framed from the first base. V has 2 bases trimmed and J has 5 bases trimmed; junction bases matching no gene number 4. Comments on this clonotype: Its antigen target is currently unknown. No clone much larger than this one lies a single base away; base qualities are absent.

Overall results and qualifications from the work: The authors suggested that each seasonal influenza vaccination may recruit only a limited number of new T cells.

The sample here was PBMCs from blood, taken roughly 5 days after vaccination. The chain employs TRBV4-2 and TRBJ2-5; TRBD1 agrees with 11 junctional bases. This sequence originates from a middle-aged man who received an inactivated influenza vaccine. Donor details come from another sample of the same person, matched by shared clones. Here is the DNA: TGTGCCAGCAGCCAACCGGGACAGGGGGGGGAGACCCAGTACTTC. The resulting protein is CASSQPGQGGETQYF.